This T cell receptor (beta chain) is drawn from a study of response to subunit inactivated influenza vaccine. Study-wide points: The authors put forward the suggestion that each seasonal influenza vaccination may bring in only a limited number of new T cells.

Details on this clonotype: What it binds is not known.

TCRdb reprocessed the RT-PCR reads via MiXCR and lists one record per CDR3 protein. This table has about 480,000 distinct CDR3 sequences, 25% appearing once. The V segment lost 0 bases and the J segment 5 bases; nucleotides outside the gene matches: 9. Germline lookup yields CDR1 DFQATT and CDR2 SNEGSKA (reference sequence). The CDR3 consists of 16 residues. The TCR originated in a man over 45 who received an inactivated influenza vaccine. The chain uses TRBV20-1 and TRBJ1-3; 8 nucleotides align to TRBD1. This material consisted of CD4+ T cells sorted from PBMCs, taken 4 to 6 days after vaccination. The CDR3 nucleotides read TGCAGTGCTAGAGAATCAGGGGGCGCAAGGAGAAACACCATATATTTT. Translation gives CSARESGGARRNTIYF.